Listed below are T cell receptor beta chains from one sample, sequenced in a study of T cells in Graves' hyperthyroidism and ophthalmopathy. In TCRdb, the multiplex PCR reads were re-called with MiXCR into one record per CDR3 protein. Here the sample spans roughly 840,000 distinct CDR3 sequences, 38% being singletons. Sequenced: blood. The receptors here all came from a man younger than 30 with Graves' hyperthyroidism. CDR3s include the opening cysteine and the closing phenylalanine or tryptophan. Fields, in order: clone size, D gene, V gene, J gene, CDR3 protein, CDR3 DNA. A D gene is named only where the DNA matches it firmly. Rows may omit the clone size; those that give it use once, few, many or a size class.

>few|TRBD1|TRBV20-1|TRBJ2-7
CSARGTGLREQYF
TGCAGTGCTAGAGGGACAGGGCTGAGAGAGCAGTACTTC
>many|NA|TRBV7-8|TRBJ1-5
CASSSGFSNQPQHF
TGTGCCAGCAGCTCGGGGTTTAGCAATCAGCCCCAGCATTTT
>many|NA|TRBV10-3|TRBJ1-1
CAISEEQIINTEAFF
TGTGCCATCAGTGAGGAGCAAATTATCAACACTGAAGCTTTCTTT
>NA|TRBD2|TRBV2|TRBJ2-7
CASSSLLAGHYEQYF
TGTGCCAGCAGCTCTTTATTAGCGGGACACTACGAGCAGTACTTC
>NA|NA|TRBV2|TRBJ1-1
CASSDRAVGSEAFF
TGTGCCAGCAGTGACAGGGCGGTTGGTAGTGAAGCTTTCTTT
>many|NA|TRBV20-1|TRBJ2-7
CSASPGSEQYF
TGCAGTGCTAGCCCAGGCTCCGAGCAGTACTTC
>NA|TRBD2|TRBV2|TRBJ2-5
CASTSGMSETQYF
TGTGCCAGTACTAGCGGGATGTCGGAGACCCAGTACTTC
>few|NA|TRBV6-5|TRBJ1-3
CASSYSRGNGNTIYF
TGTGCCAGCAGTTACTCGCGGGGGAACGGAAACACCATATATTTT
>many|NA|TRBV11-3|TRBJ1-6
CASGRHADSPLHF
TGTGCCAGCGGCCGCCACGCAGATTCACCCCTCCACTTT
>NA|TRBD1|TRBV6-6|TRBJ1-5
CASSEWGQGDQPQHF
TGTGCCAGCAGTGAATGGGGACAGGGGGATCAGCCCCAGCATTTT
>NA|NA|TRBV6-5|TRBJ1-1
CASSPAGAYTEAFF
TGTGCCAGCAGCCCAGCGGGGGCGTACACTGAAGCTTTCTTT
>few|NA|TRBV10-3|TRBJ1-6
CASSDPPVGTPLHF
TGTGCCAGCAGTGATCCGCCCGTAGGGACACCCCTCCACTTT
>NA|TRBD1|TRBV12-3/TRBV12-4|TRBJ2-1
CASRDREEETQFF
TGTGCCAGCAGGGACAGGGAGGAAGAGACCCAGTTCTTC
>NA|TRBD1|TRBV10-3|TRBJ1-2
CAIGHRDRQNYGYTF
TGTGCCATCGGACACCGGGACAGGCAAAACTATGGCTACACCTTC
>many|TRBD2|TRBV20-1|TRBJ2-7
CSARGLAVGPFEQYF
TGCAGTGCTAGGGGGCTAGCGGTAGGCCCTTTCGAGCAGTACTTC
>many|NA|TRBV5-6|TRBJ1-1
CASSLVREVSSIVF
TGTGCCAGCAGCTTAGTACGGGAAGTCTCGTCAATTGTCTTT
>NA|TRBD1|TRBV24-1|TRBJ2-2
CAVGGAYDRGYFDTGELFF
TGTGCCGTGGGGGGTGCCTATGACAGGGGCTACTTCGACACCGGGGAGCTGTTTTTT
>NA|NA|TRBV5-1|TRBJ2-7
CAGSTLAEQYF
TGTGCCGGCAGCACCCTAGCGGAGCAGTACTTC
>NA|NA|TRBV7-9|TRBJ2-5
CASSQVREWETQYF
TGTGCCAGCAGCCAAGTTAGGGAGTGGGAGACCCAGTACTTC
>many|NA|TRBV7-9|TRBJ1-1
CASSLDGWQARYEAFF
TGTGCCAGCAGCTTAGACGGATGGCAGGCCAGATACGAAGCTTTCTTT
>NA|NA|TRBV7-2|TRBJ1-4
CASSQVQDKEKLFF
TGTGCCAGCAGCCAAGTTCAGGATAAGGAAAAACTGTTTTTT
>NA|TRBD2|TRBV5-1|TRBJ2-2
CASTGRQNTGELFF
TGCGCCAGCACCGGGAGGCAAAACACCGGGGAGCTGTTTTTT
>few|NA|TRBV25-1|TRBJ2-3
CASSDGQFTDTQYF
TGTGCCAGCAGTGACGGACAGTTCACAGATACGCAGTATTTT
>NA|NA|TRBV7-4|TRBJ2-5
CASSLFSTVQETQYF
TGTGCCAGCAGCTTATTCAGTACCGTCCAAGAGACCCAGTACTTC
>few|TRBD2|TRBV7-9|TRBJ2-7
CASSLGSGGGPEKEQYF
TGTGCCAGCAGCTTAGGATCGGGGGGAGGGCCGGAGAAAGAGCAGTACTTC
>few|NA|TRBV2|TRBJ2-7
CARSILPGTYEQYF
TGTGCCAGATCCATACTTCCGGGGACCTACGAGCAGTACTTC
>many|NA|TRBV2|TRBJ1-3
CASMEWTSGNTIYF
TGTGCCAGCATGGAGTGGACCTCTGGAAACACCATATATTTT
>NA|TRBD1|TRBV7-9|TRBJ2-5
CASSRDRGALYF
TGTGCCAGCAGCCGAGACAGGGGGGCACTGTACTTC
>NA|NA|TRBV19|TRBJ1-2
CASSMSIGDGYTF
TGTGCCAGTAGTATGTCTATTGGGGATGGCTACACCTTC
>NA|NA|TRBV20-1|TRBJ1-2
CSARVAGGGYTF
TGCAGTGCCAGAGTTGCGGGGGGAGGCTACACCTTC
>many|NA|TRBV19|TRBJ1-5
CASSIDSGSRADQPQHF
TGTGCCAGTAGTATAGATAGCGGCAGTCGTGCGGATCAGCCCCAGCATTTT
>few|NA|TRBV7-2|TRBJ2-5
CASSYPGGQETQYF
TGTGCCAGCAGCTACCCCGGGGGACAAGAGACCCAGTACTTC
>NA|NA|TRBV10-2|TRBJ1-4
CASSEPGQEGEKLFF
TGCGCCAGCAGTGAGCCTGGACAAGAAGGTGAAAAACTGTTTTTT
>few|NA|TRBV19|TRBJ1-1
CASSIGVLMNTEAFF
TGTGCCAGTAGTATAGGGGTTTTAATGAACACTGAAGCTTTCTTT
>many|NA|TRBV29-1|TRBJ1-1
CSVVAGGQLNAGTEAFF
TGCAGCGTTGTCGCGGGTGGGCAGCTAAATGCCGGCACTGAAGCTTTCTTT
>few|TRBD1|TRBV4-1|TRBJ1-5
CASSQGTGSPYQPQHF
TGCGCCAGCAGCCAAGGGACAGGGAGTCCCTATCAGCCCCAGCATTTT
>many|NA|TRBV29-1|TRBJ1-1
CSVEVLSKGGTDTEAFF
TGCAGCGTTGAAGTTCTTTCTAAGGGGGGCACGGACACTGAAGCTTTCTTT
>NA|NA|TRBV29-1|TRBJ2-2
CSPGTPNTGELFF
TGCAGCCCTGGTACTCCGAACACCGGGGAGCTGTTTTTT
>NA|TRBD2|TRBV7-2|TRBJ2-5
CASSLTGTRWDQETQYF
TGTGCCAGCAGCCTAACGGGGACTAGGTGGGACCAAGAGACCCAGTACTTC
>NA|TRBD1|TRBV19|TRBJ1-5
CATGTGGSGNQPQHF
TGTGCCACCGGGACAGGGGGATCGGGCAATCAGCCCCAGCATTTT
>few|NA|TRBV4-2|TRBJ2-7
CASSQDQGITSYEQYF
TGTGCCAGCAGCCAAGATCAGGGGATAACCTCCTACGAGCAGTACTTC
>many|NA|TRBV29-1|TRBJ1-1
CSVEGTAGNTEAFF
TGCAGCGTTGAAGGGACAGCCGGAAACACTGAAGCTTTCTTT
>NA|NA|TRBV2|TRBJ2-2
CASSERGTQNTGELFF
TGTGCCAGCAGTGAGCGAGGGACACAAAACACCGGGGAGCTGTTTTTT
>NA|NA|TRBV7-6|TRBJ2-2
CVSSLRGALANTGELFF
TGTGTCAGCAGCTTAAGAGGGGCCCTCGCGAACACCGGGGAGCTGTTTTTT
>NA|NA|TRBV19|TRBJ2-6
CASSITDRSSSGANVLTF
TGTGCCAGTAGTATAACAGACAGGTCGAGCTCTGGGGCCAACGTCCTGACTTTC
>many|TRBD1|TRBV2|TRBJ1-6
CASSEGTGGNSPLHF
TGTGCCAGCAGTGAAGGGACAGGGGGTAATTCACCCCTCCACTTT
>NA|NA|TRBV20-1|TRBJ2-5
CSARKGLQETQYF
TGCAGTGCTAGAAAGGGACTTCAAGAGACCCAGTACTTC
>once|TRBD1|TRBV10-1|TRBJ1-4
CASSLDRDALVLF
TGTGCCAGCAGTTTGGACAGGGATGCCTTAGTGCTTTTT
>many|TRBD1|TRBV7-2|TRBJ1-2
CASSWPDREIYGYTF
TGTGCCAGCAGCTGGCCGGACAGGGAGATTTATGGCTACACCTTC
>few|NA|TRBV7-9|TRBJ1-5
CASSQDPPREGNQPQHF
TGCGCCAGCAGCCAAGACCCGCCGCGGGAGGGCAATCAGCCCCAGCATTTT
>NA|TRBD1|TRBV25-1|TRBJ1-1
CPGTGNEAFF
TGTCCCGGGACAGGGAATGAAGCTTTCTTT
>NA|NA|TRBV6-5|TRBJ1-1
CASRTDNTEAFF
TGTGCCAGCAGGACAGACAACACTGAAGCTTTCTTT
>NA|TRBD2|TRBV6-1|TRBJ2-7
CASTSTSGATYEQYF
TGTGCCAGCACCTCGACTAGCGGGGCTACCTACGAGCAGTACTTC
>NA|NA|TRBV7-2|TRBJ2-5
CASSLDLSGETQYF
TGTGCCAGCAGCTTAGACTTGTCAGGGGAGACCCAGTACTTC
>many|NA|TRBV5-1|TRBJ1-2
CASSLGRVSVGYTF
TGCGCCAGCAGCTTGGGTCGGGTGTCGGTCGGCTACACCTTC